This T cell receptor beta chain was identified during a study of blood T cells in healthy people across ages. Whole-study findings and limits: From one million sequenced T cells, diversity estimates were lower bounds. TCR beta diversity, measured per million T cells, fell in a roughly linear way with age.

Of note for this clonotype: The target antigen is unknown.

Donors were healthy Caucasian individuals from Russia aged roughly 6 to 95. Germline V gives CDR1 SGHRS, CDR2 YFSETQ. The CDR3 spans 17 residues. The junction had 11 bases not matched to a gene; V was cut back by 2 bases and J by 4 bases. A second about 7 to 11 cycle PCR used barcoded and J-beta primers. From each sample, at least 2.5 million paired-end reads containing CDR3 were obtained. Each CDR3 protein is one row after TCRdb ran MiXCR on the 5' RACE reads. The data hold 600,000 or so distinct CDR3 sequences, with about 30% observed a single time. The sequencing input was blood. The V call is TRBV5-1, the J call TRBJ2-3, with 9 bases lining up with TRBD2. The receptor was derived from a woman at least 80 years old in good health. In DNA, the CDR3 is TGCGCCAGCAGCTTTTCTCGCGGGGGGGTTTATGCAGATACGCAGTATTTT. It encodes CASSFSRGGVYADTQYF.